Shown below are 22 T cell receptor beta chains from a single sample sequenced in a study of T-cell memory formation after mild COVID-19. TCRdb reprocessed the 5' RACE reads via MiXCR and lists one record per CDR3 protein. The table has more than 120,000 distinct CDR3 sequences, approximately 5.7% seen once. The source material was PBMCs or a T cell subset sorted from them (not recorded which). The receptors shown here come from an adult woman who had mild COVID-19 (a few samples of this study predate the infection). Cell type and time point are not known.

This clonotype was found a few times. The chain recombines TRBV27 with TRBJ2-7; TRBD2 aligns across 10 bases. V shed 2 bases, J shed 1 base, and the junction held 5 bases outside the gene matches. There are 16 residues in the CDR3. Per the germline V gene, CDR1 is MNHEY and CDR2 is SMNVEV (reference sequence). The CDR3 DNA reads TGTGCCAGCAGTTTACGATGGACTAGCGGTTCCTACGAGCAGTACTTC. It codes for CASSLRWTSGSYEQYF.

This clonotype came up many times. The chain uses TRBV7-3 and TRBJ2-3; TRBD1 is a possible D gene (5 bases). The germline V and J ends were trimmed by 2 bases and 1 base, with 13 bases remaining between them. CDR1 SGHTA and CDR2 FQGTGA come from the germline V gene. CDR3 length equals 16 residues. The CDR3: CASSLGAAVGTDTQYF. DNA of the CDR3: TGTGCCAGCAGCTTAGGGGCGGCGGTCGGCACAGATACGCAGTATTTT.

The gene calls are TRBV4-1 and TRBJ2-1, with 7 bases matching TRBD2. The V gene's germline CDR1 is MGHRA and CDR2 YSYEKL. V was clipped by 0 bases and J by 3 bases; unmatched bases: 5. The CDR3 is 16 residues long. The CDR3 nucleotides read TGCGCCAGCAGCCAAGACCTAGCGGTAAGCTACAATGAGCAGTTCTTC. This translates into CASSQDLAVSYNEQFF.

V usage is TRBV24-1 and J usage is TRBJ1-5; TRBD1 is a possible D gene (6 bases). The length of the CDR3 is 15 residues. The V gene lost 7 bases and the J gene lost 3 bases, with 15 bases spanning the gap. The germline V gene encodes CDR1 KGHDR and CDR2 SFDVKD. The CDR3 reads CATSRAGAVNQPQHF. CDR3 DNA sequence: TGTGCCACCAGCCGTGCGGGGGCCGTCAATCAGCCCCAGCATTTT.

This clonotype was found once. The chain combines TRBV12-3 or TRBV12-4 with TRBJ2-3; either TRBD1 or TRBD2 may supply D (5 bases each). V was cut by 3 bases and J by 6 bases, with 13 bases left in between. This CDR3 has 14 residues. CDR3 sequence reads: CASSFAAWGDTQYF. The CDR3 region has the DNA TGTGCCAGCAGTTTCGCGGCCTGGGGGGATACGCAGTATTTT.

This clonotype was detected ten times or more. The chain couples TRBV7-3 to TRBJ2-1; TRBD1 might be the D (6 bases). V lost 2 bases to trimming and J lost 8 bases, with 16 bases between them. The CDR3 runs to 15 residues. CDR1 is SGHTA, CDR2 FQGTGA, per germline. The CDR3 loop reads CASSLSQGQWDEQFF. The CDR3 region has the DNA TGTGCCAGCAGCTTATCGCAGGGACAATGGGATGAGCAGTTCTTC.

This clonotype was seen only a few times. The chain couples TRBV5-1 to TRBJ1-3, with 7 positions matching TRBD1. The germline V gene has CDR1 SGHRS and CDR2 YFSETQ. J gave up 1 base and V 5 bases, and 15 bases lay outside the gene matches. The CDR3 loop spans 18 amino acids. Here the CDR3 DNA reads TGCGCCAGCAGTCAGCGAGCTACAGGGGAACTGTCTGGAAACACCATATATTTT. Its protein is CASSQRATGELSGNTIYF.

This clonotype was counted at least ten times. V gene TRBV7-6 combines with J gene TRBJ2-3; 10 bases map to TRBD1. Looked up from germline, CDR1 is SGHVS and CDR2 is FNYEAQ. V was pared by 4 bases and J by 6 bases, with 4 bases of the junction left unmatched. The CDR3 runs to 14 residues. The DNA for the CDR3 is TGTGCCAGCAGCTCGACAGGGGGCCAGGATACGCAGTATTTT. This codes for CASSSTGGQDTQYF.

There are a few counts of this clonotype. The chain is built from TRBV24-1 and TRBJ1-1, with TRBD1 as a possible D gene (6 bases). The CDR3 runs 14 residues. The germline V gene encodes CDR1 KGHDR and CDR2 SFDVKD. Trimming left V 3 bases short and J 5 bases short, with 12 bases between. Written as DNA, the CDR3 is TGTGCCACCAGTGATCCGGGGGCTAATACTGAAGCTTTCTTT. This sequence encodes CATSDPGANTEAFF.

At least ten counts were recorded for this clonotype. A read error may account for a junction end that differs from germline. The chain carries TRBV7-9 and TRBJ2-3, with 8 bases identical to TRBD2. Germline-derived CDR1 and CDR2 are SEHNR and FQNEAQ (reference sequence). The CDR3 runs 12 residues. Here the CDR3 reads CASSLAPSGLGF. DNA of the CDR3: TGTGCCAGCAGCTTAGCGCCGTCGGGACTAGGGTTT.

The V gene is TRBV5-6, the J gene TRBJ2-5; possibly TRBD1 for D (6 bases). CDR1 is SGHDT, CDR2 YYEEEE, per germline. This CDR3 is built from 15 residues. Deletions cut 5 bases from V and 1 base from J, with 15 bases between. The CDR3 protein is CASRRLTGPQETQYF. CDR3 DNA sequence: TGTGCCAGCAGACGATTGACAGGACCCCAAGAGACCCAGTACTTC.

This clonotype was detected ten times or more. The chain carries TRBV20-1 and TRBJ2-3, with D tentatively TRBD1 (6 bases). This CDR3 has 18 amino acids. Germline V CDR1 and CDR2: DFQATT, SNEGSKA (reference sequence). The ends were cut back, 3 bases at V and 3 bases at J, with 25 bases in the middle. The CDR3 protein is CSARMSRGVDFGTDTQYF. Here the CDR3 DNA reads TGCAGTGCTAGGATGTCCAGGGGCGTAGATTTCGGGACAGATACGCAGTATTTT.

The chain carries TRBV4-1 and TRBJ2-4, with a possible D match to TRBD2 (6 bases). The CDR3 consists of 18 residues. The germline V gene has CDR1 MGHRA and CDR2 YSYEKL. The V end lost 0 bases, the J end lost 0 bases, and 15 bases lay between the germline ends. CDR3 residues: CASSQEGGGYGAKNIQYF. The CDR3 region has the DNA TGCGCCAGCAGCCAAGAGGGTGGAGGGTATGGAGCCAAAAACATTCAGTACTTC.

This clonotype has ten or more counts. The chain uses TRBV10-3 and TRBJ2-5; D remains ambiguous. V gave up 3 bases and J gave up 5 bases, with 13 bases separating them. CDR1 ENHRY and CDR2 SYGVKD come from the germline V gene. The CDR3 covers 14 residues. CDR3 nucleotides: TGTGCCATCAGTGAACGGGCTGGGGTGGAGACCCAGTACTTC. Amino acids: CAISERAGVETQYF.

This clonotype was recorded a few times. The gene calls are TRBV21-1 and TRBJ2-5; the D call in the table, TRBD1, was not verified against the DNA. TRBV21-1 is an annotated pseudogene. The CDR3 runs to 15 residues. CDR3 amino acids: CASNGDTPNQETQYF. For the CDR3, the DNA is TGTGCCAGCAATGGGGACACCCCGAACCAAGAGACCCAGTACTTC.

There are many counts of this clonotype. Because the CDR3's place on the DNA is in doubt, the DNA is left out and the CDR3 is given as listed by TCRdb. The rearrangement uses TRBV9 and TRBJ2-2; the table gives TRBD2 as D, unverified against the DNA. The CDR3 is 17 amino acids long, termini counted. Germline V gives CDR1 SGDLS, CDR2 YYNGEE. CDR3 region: CASSVREIQLRAGELFF.

This clonotype occurred a few times. V gene TRBV5-6 combines with J gene TRBJ1-1; D not resolved. The V gene lost 2 bases and the J gene lost 3 bases, with 11 bases spanning the gap. The germline V gene has CDR1 SGHDT and CDR2 YYEEEE. CDR3 length equals 14 residues. The CDR3 DNA follows: TGTGCCAGCAGCTTCGTTGACAAAGACACTGAAGCTTTCTTT. This translates into CASSFVDKDTEAFF.

This chain links TRBV7-2 with TRBJ1-6; no clear D gene. The CDR3 totals 17 residues. The germline gives CDR1 SGHTA, CDR2 FQGNSA. V was shortened by 2 bases and J by 8 bases, with 19 bases between the two germline ends. The CDR3 nucleotides are TGTGCCAGCAGCTTATTTGATTCCCCTACCGTCGATTCACCCCTCCACTTT. Its protein is CASSLFDSPTVDSPLHF.

This chain joins TRBV27 and TRBJ1-1, with 7 bases aligning to TRBD1. Germline assignment: CDR1 MNHEY and CDR2 SMNVEV (reference sequence). CDR3 length: 17 residues. V trimming: 2 bases; J trimming: 0 bases; junction bases outside the gene matches: 9. The CDR3 sequence is CASSLAPLTGLNTEAFF. As DNA, the CDR3 is TGTGCCAGCAGTTTAGCCCCACTGACAGGGTTGAACACTGAAGCTTTCTTT.

This clonotype was counted between two and nine times. The V and J genes are TRBV5-6 and TRBJ2-7; D unresolved. CDR1 is SGHDT, CDR2 YYEEEE, per germline. Deletions cut 1 base from V and 7 bases from J, with 12 bases between. The CDR3 is 13 residues long. CDR3 nucleotides: TGTGCCAGCAGCTTGTTTATCGGTGCAGAGCAGTACTTC. It encodes CASSLFIGAEQYF.

In its sample, this clonotype was seen many times. J is TRBJ2-7 and V is TRBV20-1, with D tentatively TRBD2 (6 bases). This CDR3 contains 14 residues. V was pared by 1 base and J by 0 bases, with 10 bases between. Germline V gene sequence: CDR1 DFQATT, CDR2 SNEGSKA (reference sequence). The CDR3 loop is CSARAGVLSYEQYF. Here the CDR3 DNA reads TGCAGTGCTAGAGCGGGGGTTCTCTCCTACGAGCAGTACTTC.

This clonotype has only a few counts. The CDR3 reads CASSLRLAGSLNTDTQYF. The DNA of the CDR3 is TGTGCCAGCAGCTTACGACTAGCGGGAAGCTTGAACACAGATACGCAGTATTTT. The chain recombines TRBV11-2 with TRBJ2-3; 11 bases agree with TRBD2. V trimming: 2 bases; J trimming: 2 bases; junction bases outside the gene matches: 9. Per germline, CDR1 SGHAT and CDR2 FQNNGV. This CDR3 has 18 residues.